Shown below are 11 T cell receptor beta chains from a single sample sequenced in a study of shared clonotypes between healthy human individuals. Sequencing was performed with immunoSEQ multiplex PCR; in TCRdb, only in-frame clones are kept and a portion is missing. The table records some 580,000 clones, about 97% of them present only once. Source material: naive CD4+ T cells sorted from blood. The subset denotes: CD45RA+ positively selected. The receptors stem from a woman between 25 and 40 years old in good health.

The chain couples TRBV10-3 to TRBJ1-4; TRBD1 might be the D (5 bases). There are 15 residues in the CDR3. V lost 7 bases to trimming and J lost 3 bases, with 15 bases between them. Germline V lookup: CDR1 ENHRY, CDR2 SYGVKD. The CDR3 nucleotides are TGTGCCATCAATGACCCCGGGACCCCTAATGAAAAACTGTTTTTT. It translates to CAINDPGTPNEKLFF.

The gene calls are TRBV15 and TRBJ2-1, with 7 bases aligning to TRBD2. With 1 base clipped from V and 3 bases from J, the junction kept 6 bases outside the gene matches. Looked up from germline, CDR1 is LNHNV and CDR2 is YYDKDF (reference sequence). The CDR3 runs 16 residues. The CDR3 DNA reads as TGTGCCACCAGCAGAGCGGCGGGAGTTAACTACAATGAGCAGTTCTTC. It is translated as CATSRAAGVNYNEQFF. Full variable domain (rest looked up from reference TRBV15 and TRBJ2-1): DAMVIQNPRYQVTQFGKPVTLSCSQTLNHNVMYWYQQKSSQAPKLLFHYYDKDFNNEADTPDNFQSRRPNTSFCFLDIRSPGLGDTAMYLCATSRAAGVNYNEQFFGPGTRLTVL.

This chain links TRBV5-1 with TRBJ2-1; 7 nucleotides line up with TRBD2. The CDR3 sequence is 15 residues long. Germline V lookup: CDR1 SGHRS, CDR2 YFSETQ. The V and J ends lost 0 bases and 6 bases, in that order; junction bases with no gene match: 6. CDR3 region: CASSLVGGSINEQFF. CDR3 DNA: TGCGCCAGCAGCTTGGTGGGCGGGAGCATCAATGAGCAGTTCTTC.

The J gene is TRBJ2-7, the V gene TRBV9, with 11 nucleotides matching TRBD1. Per the germline V gene, CDR1 is SGDLS and CDR2 is YYNGEE. After removal of 4 bases from V and 2 bases from J, the junction contained 2 bases not matched to a gene. The length of the CDR3 is 14 residues. The CDR3 sequence is CASSKGQGAYEQYF. The CDR3 DNA reads TGTGCCAGCAGCAAGGGACAGGGGGCCTACGAGCAGTACTTC.

The rearrangement uses TRBV4-1 and TRBJ2-5; 13 nucleotides line up with TRBD2. Germline CDR1 and CDR2: MGHRA and YSYEKL. This CDR3 is 20 amino acids long. Losses at the gene ends were 4 bases for V and 5 bases for J; bases not matched to a gene: 19. CDR3 DNA: TGCGCCAGCAGCCGATCGGTAAAGGACGGACTAGCGGGAGAGTGGGAGACCCAGTACTTC. This gives the protein CASSRSVKDGLAGEWETQYF.

The chain has TRBV5-4 and TRBJ2-7, with D hard to call. Trimming removed 2 bases from V and 3 bases from J, with 15 bases in between. There are 15 residues in the CDR3. Germline-derived CDR1 and CDR2 are SGHNT and YYREEE (reference sequence). The CDR3 bases are TGTGCCAGCAGCTTTTCATCTAGGGCTGGCTACGAGCAGTACTTC. This translates into CASSFSSRAGYEQYF.

This sequence joins TRBV13 and TRBJ1-5, with D tentatively TRBD1 (5 bases). This CDR3 is 14 amino acids long. Germline CDR1 reads PRHDT; CDR2 reads FYEKMQ (reference sequence). Trimming stripped 8 bases from V and 0 bases from J, with 11 bases between. DNA for the CDR3: TGTGCCAGCCGTCGACAGTTTAGCAATCAGCCCCAGCATTTT. As protein: CASRRQFSNQPQHF.

V gene TRBV19 combines with J gene TRBJ2-5, with D possibly TRBD2 on 5 matching bases. The CDR3 is 16 residues long. The V end was cut by 4 bases, the J end by 5 bases, with 20 bases between. Germline V gives CDR1 LNHDA, CDR2 SQIVND (reference sequence). The CDR3 DNA is TGTGCCAGTAGTACTCAGCGGTCCTTGAGGATGGAGACCCAGTACTTC. It yields the protein CASSTQRSLRMETQYF.

The chain's CDR3 is CASSHTTGKETQYF. The CDR3 DNA is TGTGCCAGCAGCCACACGACAGGAAAAGAGACCCAGTACTTC. The gene calls are TRBV5-6 and TRBJ2-5; D is possibly TRBD1 (6 bases). With 4 bases removed from V and 3 bases from J, the gap between germline ends came to 13 bases. Germline V gene data show CDR1 as SGHDT and CDR2 as YYEEEE. The CDR3 spans 14 residues.

V and J are TRBV28 and TRBJ2-3, with no clear D. V was clipped by 6 bases and J by 3 bases, with 10 bases between them. Germline V gives CDR1 MDHEN, CDR2 SYDVKM. CDR3 length: 13 amino acids. CDR3 in DNA: TGTGCCAGCAGCCGTACTACAACAGATACGCAGTATTTT. Its protein is CASSRTTTDTQYF.

The rearrangement joins TRBV28 to TRBJ2-4, with a weak D call TRBD2 (5 bases). V lost 4 bases to trimming and J lost 0 bases, with 10 bases between them. From germline, CDR1 is MDHEN and CDR2 SYDVKM. The CDR3 length is 15 residues. The CDR3 DNA is TGTGCCAGCAGTTGGACTTTACTAGCCAAAAACATTCAGTACTTC. The encoded protein is CASSWTLLAKNIQYF.